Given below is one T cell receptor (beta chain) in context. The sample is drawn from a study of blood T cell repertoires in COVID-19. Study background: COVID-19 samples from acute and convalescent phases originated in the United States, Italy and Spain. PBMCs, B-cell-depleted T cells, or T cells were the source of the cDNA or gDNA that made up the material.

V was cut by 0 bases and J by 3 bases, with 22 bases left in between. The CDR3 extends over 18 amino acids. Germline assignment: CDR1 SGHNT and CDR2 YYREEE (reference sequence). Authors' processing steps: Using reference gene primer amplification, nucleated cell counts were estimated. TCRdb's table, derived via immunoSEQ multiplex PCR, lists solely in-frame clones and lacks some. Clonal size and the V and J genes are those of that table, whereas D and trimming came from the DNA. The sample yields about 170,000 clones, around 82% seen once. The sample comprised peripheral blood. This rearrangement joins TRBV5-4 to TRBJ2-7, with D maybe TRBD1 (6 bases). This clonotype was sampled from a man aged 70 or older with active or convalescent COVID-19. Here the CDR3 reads CASSLEGVAAVPLYEQYF. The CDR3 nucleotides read TGTGCCAGCAGCTTGGAGGGGGTTGCAGCGGTCCCCCTCTACGAGCAGTACTTC. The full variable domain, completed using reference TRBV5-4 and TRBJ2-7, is ETGVTQSPTHLIKTRGQQVTLRCSSQSGHNTVSWYQQALGQGPQFIFQYYREEENGRGNFPPRFSGLQFPNYSSELNVNALELDDSALYLCASSLEGVAAVPLYEQYFGPGTRLTVT.